This T cell receptor (beta chain) was observed in a study of read filtering for tumor transcriptome and immune sequencing. This library used approximately 390 ng RNA and molecular barcoded adaptors spanning alpha/delta and beta/gamma chains. One entry per CDR3 protein results from TCRdb running MiXCR on the reads. The sample yields about 39,000 distinct CDR3 sequences, roughly an eighth seen once. This clonotype was observed many times. This CDR3 region has 16 residues. The ends were cut back, 4 bases at V and 3 bases at J, with 20 bases in the middle. Germline V gene lookup returns CDR1 SGHRS and CDR2 YFSETQ.

What was sequenced was a population of CD138-negative cells sorted from bone marrow. V and J are TRBV5-1 and TRBJ2-7, with D maybe TRBD1 (5 bases). The TCR comes from a donor at least 40 years old with multiple myeloma. CDR3 region: CASSLEWGARFYEQYF. CDR3 nucleotides: TGCGCCAGCAGCCTAGAATGGGGCGCCCGGTTCTACGAGCAGTACTTC. The complete variable domain, with remaining parts taken from reference TRBV5-1 and TRBJ2-7, reads KAGVTQTPRYLIKTRGQQVTLSCSPISGHRSVSWYQQTPGQGLQFLFEYFSETQRNKGNFPGRFSGRQFSNSRSEMNVSTLELGDSALYLCASSLEWGARFYEQYFGPGTRLTVT.